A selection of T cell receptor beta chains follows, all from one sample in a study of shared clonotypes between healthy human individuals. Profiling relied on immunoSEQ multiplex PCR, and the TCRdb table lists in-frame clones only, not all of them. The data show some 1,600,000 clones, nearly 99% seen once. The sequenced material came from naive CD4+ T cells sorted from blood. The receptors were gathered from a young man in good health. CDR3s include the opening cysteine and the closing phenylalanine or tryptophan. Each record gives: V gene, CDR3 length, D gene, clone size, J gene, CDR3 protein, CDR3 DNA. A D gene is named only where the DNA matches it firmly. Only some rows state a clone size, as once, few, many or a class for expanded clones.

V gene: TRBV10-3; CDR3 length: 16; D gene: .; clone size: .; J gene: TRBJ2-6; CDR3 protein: CAISEMGNSGANVLTF; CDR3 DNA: TGTGCCATCAGTGAAATGGGTAACTCTGGGGCCAACGTCCTGACTTTC
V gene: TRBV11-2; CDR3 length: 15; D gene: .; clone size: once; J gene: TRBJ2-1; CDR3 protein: CASSLGSGLNNEQFF; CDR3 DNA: TGTGCCAGCAGCTTAGGAAGCGGCCTTAACAATGAGCAGTTCTTC
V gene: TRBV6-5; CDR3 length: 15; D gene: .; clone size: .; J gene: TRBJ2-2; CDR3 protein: CASSLAITNTGELFF; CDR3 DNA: TGTGCCAGCAGTTTAGCGATAACGAACACCGGGGAGCTGTTTTTT
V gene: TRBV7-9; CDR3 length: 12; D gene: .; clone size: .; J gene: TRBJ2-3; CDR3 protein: CASSRTRDTQYF; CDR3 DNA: TGTGCCAGCAGCCGAACTCGAGATACGCAGTATTTT
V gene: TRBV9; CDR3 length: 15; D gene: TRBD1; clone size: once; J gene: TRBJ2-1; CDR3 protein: CASSKSGGSYNEQFF; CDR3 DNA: TGTGCCAGCAGCAAATCAGGGGGCTCCTACAATGAGCAGTTCTTC
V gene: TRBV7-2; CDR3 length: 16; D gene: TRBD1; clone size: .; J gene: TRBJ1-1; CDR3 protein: CASKTGGFRVNTEAFF; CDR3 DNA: TGTGCCAGTAAGACAGGGGGCTTCAGGGTGAATACTGAAGCTTTCTTT
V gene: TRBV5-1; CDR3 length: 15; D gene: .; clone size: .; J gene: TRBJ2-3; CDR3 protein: CASSLGVLGADTQYF; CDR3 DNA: TGCGCCAGCAGCTTGGGGGTACTCGGGGCAGATACGCAGTATTTT
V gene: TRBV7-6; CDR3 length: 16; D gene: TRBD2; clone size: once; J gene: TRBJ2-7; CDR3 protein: CAWRLAGGYRSYEQYF; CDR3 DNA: TGTGCCTGGCGACTAGCGGGAGGGTATCGCTCCTACGAGCAGTACTTC
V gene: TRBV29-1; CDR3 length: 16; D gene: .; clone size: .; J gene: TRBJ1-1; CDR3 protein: CSAGGGAVGMNTEAFF; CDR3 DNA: TGCAGCGCTGGCGGAGGGGCAGTTGGGATGAACACTGAAGCTTTCTTT
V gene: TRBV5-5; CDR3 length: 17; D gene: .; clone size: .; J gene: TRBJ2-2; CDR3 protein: CASSLAVGAISAGELFF; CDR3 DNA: TGTGCCAGCAGCTTGGCGGTGGGCGCAATCTCGGCCGGGGAGCTGTTTTTT
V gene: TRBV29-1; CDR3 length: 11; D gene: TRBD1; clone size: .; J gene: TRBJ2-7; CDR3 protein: CSVDRANEQYF; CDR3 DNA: TGCAGCGTGGACAGGGCCAACGAGCAGTACTTC
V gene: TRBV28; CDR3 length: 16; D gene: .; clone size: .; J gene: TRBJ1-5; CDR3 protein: CASSLPGDFGNQPQHF; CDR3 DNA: TGTGCCAGCAGTCTCCCGGGAGATTTTGGCAATCAGCCCCAGCATTTT
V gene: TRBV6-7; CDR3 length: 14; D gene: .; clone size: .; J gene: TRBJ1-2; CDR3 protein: CASSLASRGYGYTF; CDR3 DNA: TGTGCCAGCAGCCTCGCTTCCCGAGGCTATGGCTACACCTTC
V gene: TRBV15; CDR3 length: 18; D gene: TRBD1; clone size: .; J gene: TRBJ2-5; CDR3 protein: CATRAGTDFVTGIETQYF; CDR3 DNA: TGTGCCACCAGAGCCGGGACAGACTTTGTGACGGGGATAGAGACCCAGTACTTC
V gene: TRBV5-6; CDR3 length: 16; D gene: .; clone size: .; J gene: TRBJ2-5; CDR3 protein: CASSPGRAGRRETQYF; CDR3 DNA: TGTGCCAGCAGCCCTGGGCGGGCGGGGAGAAGGGAGACCCAGTACTTC
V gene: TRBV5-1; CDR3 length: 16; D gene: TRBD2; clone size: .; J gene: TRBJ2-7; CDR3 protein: CASSLKGGGSSYEQYF; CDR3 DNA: TGCGCCAGCAGCTTGAAAGGTGGCGGGAGTTCCTACGAGCAGTACTTC
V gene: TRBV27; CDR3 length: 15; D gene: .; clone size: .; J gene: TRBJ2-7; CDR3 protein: CASSLSSRLRYEQYF; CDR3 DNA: TGTGCCAGCAGTTTATCGTCCAGACTGCGATACGAGCAGTACTTC
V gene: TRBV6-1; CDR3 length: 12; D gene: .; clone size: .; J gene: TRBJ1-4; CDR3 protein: CASTGATLKLFF; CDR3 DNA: TGTGCCAGCACGGGGGCCACATTAAAACTGTTTTTT
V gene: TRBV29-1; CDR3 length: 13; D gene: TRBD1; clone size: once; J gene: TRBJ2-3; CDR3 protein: CSDGQVMGNTQYF; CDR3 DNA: TGCAGCGACGGACAGGTCATGGGGAATACGCAGTATTTT
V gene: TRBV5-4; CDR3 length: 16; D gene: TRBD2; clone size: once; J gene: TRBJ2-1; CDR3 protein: CASSQTAEKTSGGQFF; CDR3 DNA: TGTGCCAGCAGTCAAACTGCTGAAAAGACCAGCGGGGGGCAGTTCTTC
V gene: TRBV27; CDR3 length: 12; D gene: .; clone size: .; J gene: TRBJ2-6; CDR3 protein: CASTSGANVLTF; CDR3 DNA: TGTGCCAGCACATCTGGGGCCAACGTCCTGACTTTC
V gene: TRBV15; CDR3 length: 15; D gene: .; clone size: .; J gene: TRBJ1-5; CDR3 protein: CATSRETRGNQPQHF; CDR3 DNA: TGTGCCACCAGCAGAGAGACTCGGGGGAATCAGCCCCAGCATTTT
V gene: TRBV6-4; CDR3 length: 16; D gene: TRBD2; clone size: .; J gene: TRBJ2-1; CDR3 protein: CASSSTSGRTYNEQFF; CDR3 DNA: TGTGCCAGCAGTAGTACTAGCGGGAGAACCTACAATGAGCAGTTCTTC
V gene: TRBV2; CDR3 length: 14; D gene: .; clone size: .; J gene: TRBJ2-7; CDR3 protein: CASRDRHPSYEQYF; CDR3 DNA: TGTGCCAGCAGAGACAGGCATCCCTCCTACGAGCAGTACTTC
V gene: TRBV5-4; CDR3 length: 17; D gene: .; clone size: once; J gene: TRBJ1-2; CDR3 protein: CASSLRPQGSYLYGYTF; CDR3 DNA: TGTGCCAGCAGCTTGCGTCCCCAGGGTTCGTACCTCTATGGCTACACCTTC
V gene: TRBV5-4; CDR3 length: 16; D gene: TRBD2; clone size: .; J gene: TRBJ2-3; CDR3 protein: CASSQGTTQSTDTQYF; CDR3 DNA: TGTGCCAGCAGCCAAGGGACTACACAAAGCACAGATACGCAGTATTTT
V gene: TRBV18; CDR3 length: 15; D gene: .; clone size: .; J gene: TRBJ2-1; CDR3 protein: CASSPRDISYNEQFF; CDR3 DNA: TGTGCCAGCTCACCACGGGATATCTCCTACAATGAGCAGTTCTTC
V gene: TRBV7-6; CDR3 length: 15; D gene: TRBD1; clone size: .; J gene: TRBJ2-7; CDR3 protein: CASSPGGQGPYEQYF; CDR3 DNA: TGTGCCAGCAGCCCCGGGGGACAGGGACCCTACGAGCAGTACTTC
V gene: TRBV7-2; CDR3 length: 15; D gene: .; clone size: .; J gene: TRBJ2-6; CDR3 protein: CASSLRSSGANVLTF; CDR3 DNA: TGTGCCAGCAGCCTCAGGTCATCAGGGGCCAACGTCCTGACTTTC
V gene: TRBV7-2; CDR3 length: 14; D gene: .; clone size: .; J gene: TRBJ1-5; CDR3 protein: CASSLRGAQQPQHF; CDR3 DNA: TGTGCCAGCAGTCTAAGGGGGGCCCAACAGCCCCAGCATTTT
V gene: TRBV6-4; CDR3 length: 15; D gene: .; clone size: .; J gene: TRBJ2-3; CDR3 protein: CASNDKGSSTDTQYF; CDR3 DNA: TGTGCCAGCAATGACAAGGGATCTAGCACAGATACGCAGTATTTT
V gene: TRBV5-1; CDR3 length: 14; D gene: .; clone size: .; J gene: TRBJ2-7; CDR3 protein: CASSLPTGSAEQYF; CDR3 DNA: TGCGCCAGCAGCTTACCGACAGGAAGCGCCGAGCAGTACTTC
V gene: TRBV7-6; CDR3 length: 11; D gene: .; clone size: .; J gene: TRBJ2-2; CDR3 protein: CASANTGELFF; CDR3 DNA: TGTGCCAGCGCGAACACCGGGGAGCTGTTTTTT
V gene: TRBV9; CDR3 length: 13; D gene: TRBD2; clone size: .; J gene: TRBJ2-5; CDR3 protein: CASSRGSEETQYF; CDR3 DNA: TGTGCCAGCAGCCGCGGGAGTGAGGAGACCCAGTACTTC
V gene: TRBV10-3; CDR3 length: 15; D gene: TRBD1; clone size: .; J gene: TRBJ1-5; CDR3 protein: CAISEGTGWNQPQHF; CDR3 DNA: TGTGCCATCAGTGAGGGGACAGGGTGGAATCAGCCCCAGCATTTT
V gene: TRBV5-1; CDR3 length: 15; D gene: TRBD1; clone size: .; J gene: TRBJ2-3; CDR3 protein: CASSLGDRDPDTQYF; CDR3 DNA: TGCGCCAGCAGCTTGGGCGACAGGGACCCAGATACGCAGTATTTT
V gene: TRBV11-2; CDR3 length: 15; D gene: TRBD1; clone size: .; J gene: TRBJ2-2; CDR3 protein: CASSLITGGTGELFF; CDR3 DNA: TGTGCCAGCAGCTTAATCACAGGGGGTACCGGGGAGCTGTTTTTT
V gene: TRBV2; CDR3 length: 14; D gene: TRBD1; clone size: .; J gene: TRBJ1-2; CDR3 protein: CASSAGTAKYGYTF; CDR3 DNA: TGTGCCAGCAGCGCCGGGACAGCTAAGTATGGCTACACCTTC
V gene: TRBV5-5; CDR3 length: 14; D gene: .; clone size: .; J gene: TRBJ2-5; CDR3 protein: CASSLGGLGETQYF; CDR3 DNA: TGTGCCAGCAGCTTGGGGGGCTTAGGAGAGACCCAGTACTTC
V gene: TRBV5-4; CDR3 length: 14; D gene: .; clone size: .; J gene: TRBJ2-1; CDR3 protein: CASSLVDSYNEQFF; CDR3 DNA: TGTGCCAGCAGCTTAGTGGACAGTTACAATGAGCAGTTCTTC
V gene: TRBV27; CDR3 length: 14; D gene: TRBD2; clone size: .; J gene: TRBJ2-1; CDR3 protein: CASSFLAGGDEQFF; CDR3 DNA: TGTGCCAGCAGTTTTCTAGCGGGAGGGGATGAGCAGTTCTTC
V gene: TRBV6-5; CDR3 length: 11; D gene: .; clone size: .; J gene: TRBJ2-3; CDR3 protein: CASRLGDTQYF; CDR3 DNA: TGTGCCAGCAGGCTGGGAGATACGCAGTATTTT
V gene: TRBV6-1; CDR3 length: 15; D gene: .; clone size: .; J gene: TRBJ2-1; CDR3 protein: CASSERGVAPNEQFF; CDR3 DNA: TGTGCCAGCAGTGAAAGGGGGGTCGCGCCCAATGAGCAGTTCTTC
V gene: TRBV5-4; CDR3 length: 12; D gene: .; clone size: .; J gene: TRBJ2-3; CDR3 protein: CASSPGRDTQYF; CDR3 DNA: TGTGCCAGCAGCCCGGGACGAGATACGCAGTATTTT